Below, one T cell receptor beta chain is given with its context. Its target is not known. There are 19 residues in the CDR3. The germline V gene has CDR1 LNHNV and CDR2 YYDKDF (reference sequence). Trimming at V came to 0 bases and at J to 4 bases, leaving 15 bases not matched to a gene. The sample belongs to a study of T cell clones after liver transplantation. Study-level information: TCRbeta sequencing after a pre-transplant mixed lymphocyte reaction identified graft-donor-reactive clones, later tracked in post-transplant blood. Apart from three HCV-positive recipients, transplants were for non-autoimmune, non-viral reasons. Subjects received no induction therapy and standard immunosuppression until randomization at 12-24 months post-transplant.

Findings of the study overall: Conclusions were preliminary, with small, heterogeneous patient groups.

Assay used: immunoSEQ multiplex PCR; TCRdb lists only in-frame clones, some missing. The sample gives some 80,000 clones, around 84% of which show up once; 2.1% is in the top ten. The TCR comes from a human patient who received a liver transplant. Some of the T cells might come from the graft donor. The sample in question was CD4+ T cells from blood, obtained about 50 months after liver transplant. The chain couples TRBV15 to TRBJ2-1, with 7 bases identical to TRBD2. The DNA of the CDR3 is TGTGCCACCAGCAGAGATCTGGGGGGGAAGAGCCGGCCGTACAATGAGCAGTTCTTC. Translation gives CATSRDLGGKSRPYNEQFF.